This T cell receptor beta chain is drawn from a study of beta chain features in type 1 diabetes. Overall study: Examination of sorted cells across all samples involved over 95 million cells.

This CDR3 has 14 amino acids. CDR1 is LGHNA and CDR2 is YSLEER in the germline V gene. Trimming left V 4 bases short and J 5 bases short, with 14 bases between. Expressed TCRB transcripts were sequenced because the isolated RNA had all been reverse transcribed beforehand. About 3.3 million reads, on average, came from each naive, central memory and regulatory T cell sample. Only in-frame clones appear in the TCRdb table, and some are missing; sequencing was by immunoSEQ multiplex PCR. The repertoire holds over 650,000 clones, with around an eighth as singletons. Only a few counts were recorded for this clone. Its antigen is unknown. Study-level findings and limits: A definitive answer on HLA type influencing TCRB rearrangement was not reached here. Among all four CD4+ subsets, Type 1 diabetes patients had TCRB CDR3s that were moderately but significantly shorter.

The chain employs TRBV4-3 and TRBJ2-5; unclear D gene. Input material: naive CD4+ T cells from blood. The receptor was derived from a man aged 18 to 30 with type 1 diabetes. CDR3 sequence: CASSLGTSTETQYF. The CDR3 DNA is TGCGCCAGCAGCCTGGGCACATCGACGGAGACCCAGTACTTC.